This T cell receptor (beta chain) was captured in a study of CD8+CD57+ T cells in acquired aplastic anemia. The template for TCR beta VDJ and CDR3 sequence profiling was genomic DNA. TCRdb used MiXCR to reprocess the reads, holding one entry per CDR3 protein. The sample holds 160,000 or so distinct CDR3 sequences, about 70% seen once. This clonotype occurred many times. Trimming left V 6 bases short and J 4 bases short, with 18 bases between. Germline V gene sequence: CDR1 MNHEY, CDR2 SVGAGI. The CDR3 has 15 residues. An expansion of CD8+CD57+ cells by flow cytometry had been shown in patients chosen for sequencing. All patients had severe acquired aplastic anemia. All patients were therapy-naive when blood was sampled.

The sequenced material came from sorted CD4+, CD8+, or CD8+CD57+ T cells (not recorded which) from PBMCs. This clonotype originated in a human donor with aplastic anemia. The chain combines TRBV6-5 with TRBJ1-1; D gene ambiguous. CDR3 region: CASSRNWLGGTEAFF. As DNA, the CDR3 is TGTGCCAGCAGCAGAAATTGGCTAGGAGGCACTGAAGCTTTCTTT.